This entry lists 28 T cell receptor beta chains sequenced from one sample in a study of OX40 agonist ivuxolimab in advanced cancers. The data were produced by immunoSEQ multiplex PCR, yet TCRdb's version contains in-frame clones alone and is incomplete. The sample has about 120,000 clones, 75% to 90% seen once. The material sequenced was CD4+ or CD8+ T cells sorted from blood, taken in a trial of the OX40 agonist ivuxolimab. Every receptor here comes from an adult with an advanced solid tumor such as melanoma, head and neck, liver or kidney cancer.

The rearrangement links TRBV5-1 to TRBJ2-1; TRBD1 agrees at 8 bases. Germline-derived CDR1 and CDR2 are SGHRS and YFSETQ. This CDR3 spans 14 amino acids. V was clipped by 4 bases and J by 7 bases; unmatched bases: 7. The CDR3 protein is CASSPGTGGNEQFF. CDR3 DNA sequence: TGCGCCAGCAGCCCGGGTACAGGGGGTAATGAGCAGTTCTTC. The whole variable domain, remainder taken from reference TRBV5-1 and TRBJ2-1, is KAGVTQTPRYLIKTRGQQVTLSCSPISGHRSVSWYQQTPGQGLQFLFEYFSETQRNKGNFPGRFSGRQFSNSRSEMNVSTLELGDSALYLCASSPGTGGNEQFFGPGTRLTVL.

The chain joins TRBV4-2 to TRBJ1-2; 8 bases are shared with TRBD1. The CDR3 spans 17 residues. Germline V gene sequence: CDR1 LGHNA, CDR2 YNFKEQ. Trimming took 0 bases from V and 6 from J; bases not matched to a gene: 12. CDR3 in amino acids: CASSQDGSGGSFDGYTF. In nucleotides, the CDR3 is TGTGCCAGCAGCCAAGATGGGTCAGGGGGCTCCTTTGATGGCTACACCTTC.

This chain joins TRBV28 and TRBJ1-5; D gene unclear. The CDR3 totals 15 residues. V shed 7 bases and J shed 2 bases, with 15 bases lying between them. Germline CDR1 reads MDHEN; CDR2 reads SYDVKM. The CDR3 bases are TGTGCCAGCAATCCCCGGCCCGGAGGCAATCAGCCCCAGCATTTT. It specifies CASNPRPGGNQPQHF.

CDR3 sequence reads: CASSTTSGGNSPLHF. Here the CDR3 DNA reads TGTGCCAGTAGTACCACGTCGGGGGGGAATTCACCCCTCCACTTT. The rearrangement links TRBV19 to TRBJ1-6; possibly TRBD1 for D (5 bases). V was shortened by 4 bases and J by 7 bases, with 14 bases between the two germline ends. Germline values: CDR1 LNHDA, CDR2 SQIVND (reference sequence). There are 15 residues in the CDR3.

The chain is built from TRBV7-9 and TRBJ2-7, with D perhaps TRBD2 (5 bases). V gave up 1 base and J gave up 7 bases, with 17 bases separating them. The CDR3 sequence is 15 residues long. The germline V gene has CDR1 SEHNR and CDR2 FQNEAQ (reference sequence). CDR3 in amino acids: CASSLGAWESGEQYF. CDR3 in DNA: TGTGCCAGCAGCTTAGGGGCATGGGAGTCGGGAGAGCAGTACTTC.

The chain recombines TRBV6-1 with TRBJ1-5; a possible D gene is TRBD1 (5 bases). Between the trimmed V and J ends, which lost 4 bases and 12 bases, there was a span of 13 bases. The CDR3 is 12 amino acids. CDR1 is MNHNS and CDR2 is SASEGT in the germline V gene. For the CDR3, the DNA is TGTGCCAGCAGTGTTCCAGGGTCTCGCCAGCATTTT. This sequence encodes CASSVPGSRQHF.

The chain is built from TRBV28 and TRBJ1-4, with no clear D. There are 14 residues in the CDR3. V was cut by 6 bases and J by 5 bases, with 13 bases left in between. Germline values: CDR1 MDHEN, CDR2 SYDVKM. CDR3 sequence reads: CASSQRGPNEKLFF. CDR3 nucleotide sequence: TGTGCCAGCAGCCAACGCGGCCCCAATGAAAAACTGTTTTTT.

The rearrangement links TRBV10-2 to TRBJ2-2; D is unclear. Between the trimmed V and J ends, which lost 4 bases and 5 bases, there was a span of 2 bases. Germline V gene data show CDR1 as WSHSY and CDR2 as SAAADI. The CDR3 is made up of 11 amino acids. This CDR3 is CASSATGELFF. In DNA, the CDR3 is TGCGCCAGCAGTGCGACCGGGGAGCTGTTTTTT.

The chain links TRBV20-1 to TRBJ2-5; D gene unclear. This CDR3 spans 11 amino acids. CDR1 and CDR2 (germline): DFQATT, SNEGSKA (reference sequence). The V and J ends lost 1 base and 5 bases respectively, with 5 bases between them. CDR3 DNA sequence: TGCAGTGCTAGAGCTGGGGAGACCCAGTACTTC. This translates into CSARAGETQYF.

This sequence joins TRBV5-1 and TRBJ2-2; D is undetermined. Germline CDR1 SGHRS, CDR2 YFSETQ. The CDR3 is made up of 14 amino acids. The V and J ends lost 0 bases and 6 bases respectively, with 9 bases between them. CDR3 amino acids: CASSLAGPPGELFF. The CDR3, as DNA: TGCGCCAGCAGCTTGGCCGGTCCCCCCGGGGAGCTGTTTTTT.

The J gene is TRBJ1-2, the V gene TRBV28; 12 bases are a match to TRBD1. The CDR3 length is 16 residues. CDR1 MDHEN and CDR2 SYDVKM come from the germline V gene. Germline trimming cut 5 bases from V and 7 bases from J; bases unmatched to any gene: 11. CDR3 sequence reads: CASSGTGGPIVGGYTF. CDR3 nucleotides: TGTGCCAGCAGTGGGACAGGGGGCCCCATTGTTGGTGGCTACACCTTC.

This clone was found once. The chain couples TRBV7-9 to TRBJ1-3; a weak D match, TRBD1 (5 bases). This CDR3 comprises 14 residues. V was shortened by 6 bases and J by 7 bases, with 16 bases between the two germline ends. Germline V gene data show CDR1 as SEHNR and CDR2 as FQNEAQ (reference sequence). CDR3 nucleotide sequence: TGTGCCAGCAGAGAGCTAGGAGACAGCAACACCATATATTTT. This encodes CASRELGDSNTIYF.

This clone was seen once. V usage is TRBV19 and J usage is TRBJ1-6; perhaps TRBD1 as D (5 bases). CDR3 size: 13 residues. Germline values: CDR1 LNHDA, CDR2 SQIVND (reference sequence). Trimming cost V 2 bases and J 15 bases, with 14 bases left between them. This chain's CDR3 is CASSISREMILHF. The CDR3 DNA reads as TGTGCCAGTAGTATAAGCAGGGAGATGATCCTCCACTTT.

J is TRBJ1-3 and V is TRBV10-3; 9 bases are a match to TRBD1. The CDR3 runs 15 residues. Losses at the gene ends were 6 bases for V and 4 bases for J; bases not matched to a gene: 7. The germline CDR1 and CDR2 sequences are ENHRY and SYGVKD. CDR3 sequence reads: CAISPGDRDGNTIYF. CDR3 nucleotide sequence: TGTGCCATCAGCCCCGGGGACAGGGACGGAAACACCATATATTTT.

CDR3 loop: CASRNLPLGVNEQFF. DNA for the CDR3: TGTGCCAGCAGAAACCTCCCGTTAGGGGTAAATGAGCAGTTCTTC. V is TRBV6-5 and J is TRBJ2-1; TRBD1 might be the D (5 bases). Looked up from germline, CDR1 is MNHEY and CDR2 is SVGAGI. The CDR3 spans 15 residues. The V gene lost 6 bases and the J gene lost 7 bases, with 19 bases spanning the gap.

The chain carries TRBV7-2 and TRBJ1-1; 7 positions match TRBD1. V lost 4 bases to trimming and J lost 0 bases; unmatched junction nucleotides: 2. Germline V gene sequence: CDR1 SGHTA, CDR2 FQGNSA. The CDR3 extends over 14 amino acids. In DNA form, the CDR3 reads TGTGCCAGCAGCTCCCAGGGGGTGAACACTGAAGCTTTCTTT. Translating gives CASSSQGVNTEAFF.

This chain connects TRBV5-6 to TRBJ1-6; TRBD1 might be the D (6 bases). The V end was cut by 4 bases, the J end by 3 bases, with 17 bases between. The CDR3 sequence is 17 residues long. Germline assignment: CDR1 SGHDT and CDR2 YYEEEE. The CDR3 DNA follows: TGTGCCAGCAGCGGCGAAGGAAACAGGGTCTATAATTCACCCCTCCACTTT. Translating it yields CASSGEGNRVYNSPLHF.

This clone was detected once. The chain couples TRBV28 to TRBJ2-7; possible D gene TRBD1, 6 bases. The CDR3 sequence is 13 residues long. In germline, CDR1 is MDHEN, CDR2 SYDVKM. Trimming took 5 bases from V and 4 from J, leaving 12 bases between them. CDR3 bases: TGTGCCAGCAGTCCCCAAGGACAGTACGAGCAGTACTTC. Protein: CASSPQGQYEQYF.

In its sample, this clone was seen once. The V call is TRBV28, the J call TRBJ1-5; D uncertain. The CDR3 totals 15 residues. Germline lookup yields CDR1 MDHEN and CDR2 SYDVKM. With 2 bases removed from V and 0 bases from J, the gap between germline ends came to 8 bases. This chain's CDR3 is CASSLRLNSNQPQHF. The CDR3 DNA sequence: TGTGCCAGCAGTTTACGTTTAAATAGCAATCAGCCCCAGCATTTT.

The CDR3 loop is CASSQQGEGQPQHF. The CDR3 DNA reads TGTGCCAGCAGTCAACAGGGTGAAGGCCAGCCCCAGCATTTT. The chain links TRBV25-1 to TRBJ1-5, with D possibly being TRBD1 (6 bases). CDR3 length: 14 residues. V dropped 5 bases and J dropped 7 bases, with 15 bases sitting between them. Germline assignment: CDR1 MGHDK and CDR2 SYGVNS.

The chain joins TRBV6-5 to TRBJ1-5; D remains unclear. Germline V gene lookup returns CDR1 MNHEY and CDR2 SVGAGI. V lost 0 bases, J lost 0 bases, and 6 bases lay in between. The CDR3 is made up of 15 amino acids. This CDR3 reads CASSYSLNSNQPQHF. The CDR3 region has the DNA TGTGCCAGCAGTTACTCGTTGAATAGCAATCAGCCCCAGCATTTT.

The genes are TRBV10-2 and TRBJ1-5; no clear D gene. The CDR3 totals 14 residues. Germline lookup yields CDR1 WSHSY and CDR2 SAAADI. Trimming shortened V by 0 bases and J by 9 bases, and 12 bases separated the two germline ends. This CDR3 is CASSESMALTPQHF. The CDR3, as DNA: TGCGCCAGCAGTGAGTCGATGGCCCTAACGCCCCAGCATTTT.

This rearrangement joins TRBV6-5 to TRBJ1-3, with D uncertain. This CDR3 has 14 residues. Trimming stripped 6 bases from V and 0 bases from J, with 9 bases between. Germline V CDR1 and CDR2: MNHEY, SVGAGI. CDR3 loop: CASRPGNSGNTIYF. The CDR3 DNA is TGTGCCAGCAGGCCCGGAAACTCTGGAAACACCATATATTTT.

The chain couples TRBV6-5 to TRBJ1-1; D gene ambiguous. There are 14 residues in the CDR3. Trimming left V 7 bases short and J 3 bases short, with 15 bases between. The germline CDR1 and CDR2 sequences are MNHEY and SVGAGI. This CDR3 is CASKMSLDYTEAFF. DNA of the CDR3: TGTGCCAGCAAGATGTCGTTAGATTACACTGAAGCTTTCTTT.

V gene TRBV7-2 combines with J gene TRBJ1-2; no clear D. The CDR3 spans 14 residues. Per the germline V gene, CDR1 is SGHTA and CDR2 is FQGNSA. The V gene lost 6 bases and the J gene lost 4 bases, with 15 bases spanning the gap. The CDR3 bases are TGTGCCAGCAGGCGCCGGGAGGAACGCTATGGCTACACCTTC. This translates into CASRRREERYGYTF.

The J gene is TRBJ2-3, the V gene TRBV10-1; D may be TRBD2 (6 bases). V was cut by 2 bases and J by 2 bases, with 11 bases left in between. The CDR3 runs to 15 residues. Looked up from germline, CDR1 is WNHNN and CDR2 is SYGVQD (reference sequence). In DNA, the CDR3 is TGCGCCAGCAGTGAGAGGGCGGGGAACACAGATACGCAGTATTTT. It translates to CASSERAGNTDTQYF.

The chain combines TRBV4-3 with TRBJ2-1; 12 positions match TRBD2. The CDR3 runs to 17 residues. V gave up 0 bases and J gave up 8 bases; unmatched junction bases: 8. CDR1 is LGHNA, CDR2 YSLEER, per germline. The CDR3, as DNA: TGCGCCAGCAGCCAAGAAATTACTAGCGGGGGGATCGATGAGCAGTTCTTC. Its translation is CASSQEITSGGIDEQFF.

This clone was detected only once. The CDR3 loop is CASSLVTGGGSLGEQYF. The CDR3 DNA sequence: TGTGCCAGCAGCTTGGTTACAGGGGGCGGATCTTTGGGCGAGCAGTACTTC. V is TRBV5-5 and J is TRBJ2-7; the match to TRBD1 covers 9 bases. CDR1 and CDR2 from the germline V gene are SGHKS and YYEKEE (reference sequence). The CDR3 length is 17 residues. V gave up 0 bases and J gave up 6 bases; unmatched junction bases: 13.